These 30 T cell receptor beta chains came from one sample sequenced in a study of blood T cells in healthy people across ages. With a J-beta primer mix and a sample-barcoded 5' primer, a second PCR ran about 7 to 12 cycles. TCRdb re-analysed the 5' RACE reads in MiXCR, keeping a single row per CDR3 protein. The sample yields roughly 720,000 distinct CDR3 sequences, approximately 53% seen once. Specimen: blood. These receptors all come from a man older than 75 in good health.

The chain is built from TRBV6-5 and TRBJ2-4; D is perhaps TRBD2 (6 bases). Per the germline V gene, CDR1 is MNHEY and CDR2 is SVGAGI. Deletions cut 5 bases from V and 3 bases from J, with 17 bases between. The CDR3 is made up of 16 amino acids. The CDR3 DNA follows: TGTGCCAGCAGTCCGAAGAGGGTGGGGGGCAAAAACATTCAGTACTTC. This codes for CASSPKRVGGKNIQYF.

This clonotype was detected only a few times. The rearrangement joins TRBV27 to TRBJ2-7; D uncertain. The CDR3 is made up of 15 amino acids. The V and J ends lost 0 bases and 3 bases respectively, with 12 bases between them. The germline CDR1 and CDR2 sequences are MNHEY and SMNVEV (reference sequence). CDR3 amino acids: CASSLSRDTYYEQYF. The CDR3 nucleotides read TGTGCCAGCAGTTTATCTCGCGACACCTACTACGAGCAGTACTTC.

Comments on this clonotype: One end of the junction does not line up with germline, which may come from a read error. The chain has TRBV6-5 and TRBJ2-1; D uncertain. This CDR3 comprises 13 residues. CDR1 MNHEY and CDR2 SVGAGI come from the germline V gene. The CDR3 sequence: CASSYGTDNERFF. The CDR3 bases are TGTGCCAGCAGTTATGGCACTGACAATGAGCGGTTCTTC.

This clonotype was counted a few times. This chain connects TRBV30 to TRBJ1-2; weak D call: TRBD1 (5 bases). This CDR3 has 15 residues. CDR1 and CDR2 (germline): GTSNPN, SVGIG (reference sequence). With 1 base removed from V and 4 bases from J, the gap between germline ends came to 16 bases. The CDR3 nucleotides are TGTGCCTGGAGTGCCGCGCAGGGAAAAGGCTATGGCTACACCTTC. Translation gives CAWSAAQGKGYGYTF.

The chain recombines TRBV28 with TRBJ2-1; 8 bases are shared with TRBD2. CDR1 is MDHEN and CDR2 is SYDVKM in the germline V gene. This CDR3 spans 14 amino acids. Trimming took 3 bases from V and 9 from J; bases not matched to a gene: 7. This chain's CDR3 is CASSFQRGLIEQFF. The CDR3 nucleotides read TGTGCCAGCAGTTTCCAGCGGGGGCTCATTGAGCAGTTCTTC.

V and J are TRBV6-2 or TRBV6-3 and TRBJ2-5; 11 nucleotides line up with TRBD2. The J call is doubtful: the DNA matches TRBJ2-7 better. This CDR3 is built from 14 residues. Germline assignment: CDR1 MNHEY and CDR2 SVGEGT. The CDR3 DNA follows: TGTGCCACTGCCCGTAGCGGGAGGGCATACGAGCAGTACTTC. Amino acid sequence: CATARSGRAYEQYF.

The rearrangement joins TRBV29-1 to TRBJ2-4, with TRBD1 matching 9 bases. This CDR3 contains 13 residues. V trimming: 7 bases; J trimming: 13 bases; junction bases outside the gene matches: 14. The germline V gene encodes CDR1 SQVTM and CDR2 ANQGSEA. CDR3 loop: CSAGQGISYKQYF. The CDR3 DNA sequence: TGCAGCGCGGGACAGGGTATCTCCTACAAGCAGTACTTC.

V usage is TRBV5-1 and J usage is TRBJ2-5; a possible D gene is TRBD1 (7 bases). The germline V gene has CDR1 SGHRS and CDR2 YFSETQ. The CDR3 totals 14 residues. Between the trimmed V and J ends, which lost 4 bases and 5 bases, there was a span of 15 bases. CDR3 DNA: TGCGCCAGCAGCCCGATGACAGGGAGGGAGACCCAGTACTTC. This translates into CASSPMTGRETQYF.

The rearrangement links TRBV28 to TRBJ2-5, with D possibly being TRBD2 (6 bases). V lost 6 bases and J 5 bases, leaving 34 bases between the germline ends. Germline values: CDR1 MDHEN, CDR2 SYDVKM. The CDR3 runs 20 residues. Written as DNA, the CDR3 is TGTGCCAGCAGCACTCCGCCCCCCCTAGCGCGGGATAGCTTAACGGAGACCCAGTACTTC. Translated: CASSTPPPLARDSLTETQYF.

This clonotype was seen more than once but under ten times. V is TRBV29-1 and J is TRBJ2-7; D might be TRBD1 (6 bases). CDR1 SQVTM and CDR2 ANQGSEA come from the germline V gene. The CDR3 has 12 residues. The V and J ends lost 8 bases and 2 bases respectively, with 13 bases between them. For the CDR3, the DNA is TGCAGCAGGGGACACGAGGCCTACGAGCAGTACTTC. Encoded protein: CSRGHEAYEQYF.

DNA of the CDR3: TGCGCCAGCAGCTTGCACGAGGGAGTCAATGAGCAGTTCTTC. Translating gives CASSLHEGVNEQFF. The V and J genes are TRBV5-1 and TRBJ2-1; weak D call: TRBD2 (5 bases). Germline CDR1 reads SGHRS; CDR2 reads YFSETQ. The CDR3 is made up of 14 amino acids. Trimming left V 1 base short and J 6 bases short, with 11 bases between. Full variable domain (outside the CDR3, taken from reference TRBV5-1 and TRBJ2-1): KAGVTQTPRYLIKTRGQQVTLSCSPISGHRSVSWYQQTPGQGLQFLFEYFSETQRNKGNFPGRFSGRQFSNSRSEMNVSTLELGDSALYLCASSLHEGVNEQFFGPGTRLTVL.

This clonotype was found a few times. The CDR3 spells CASSWDSLTYEQYF. The CDR3, as DNA: TGTGCCAGCAGCTGGGACTCCCTCACCTACGAGCAGTACTTC. The chain links TRBV7-2 to TRBJ2-7, with D possibly being TRBD2 (6 bases). V was cut by 4 bases and J by 2 bases, with 12 bases left in between. The CDR3 covers 14 residues. CDR1 SGHTA and CDR2 FQGNSA come from the germline V gene.

The chain recombines TRBV20-1 with TRBJ1-2; tentative D call: TRBD1 (5 bases). The CDR3 totals 13 residues. CDR1 and CDR2 (germline): DFQATT, SNEGSKA (reference sequence). The germline V and J ends were trimmed by 3 bases and 8 bases, with 16 bases remaining between them. In DNA form, the CDR3 reads TGCAGTGCTAGCGAGTTTCGGGGGGAGGGCTACACCTTC. It yields the protein CSASEFRGEGYTF.

This chain joins TRBV24-1 and TRBJ2-1, with 8 bases fitting TRBD2. The V gene end was trimmed by 5 bases and the J gene end by 7 bases; junction bases not matched to a gene: 15. Germline CDR1 and CDR2: KGHDR and SFDVKD. There are 17 residues in the CDR3. CDR3 residues: CATSGRLAGGRGNEQFF. In DNA, the CDR3 is TGTGCCACCAGTGGGAGACTGGCGGGAGGCCGGGGGAATGAGCAGTTCTTC.

This chain uses TRBV2 with TRBJ1-1; possible D gene TRBD1, 5 bases. Germline CDR1 and CDR2: SNHLY and FYNNEI. There are 17 residues in the CDR3. Trimming shortened V by 0 bases and J by 3 bases, and 17 bases separated the two germline ends. CDR3 sequence: CASSEALLGGGDTEAFF. CDR3 nucleotides: TGTGCCAGCAGTGAAGCGCTTCTCGGGGGTGGCGACACTGAAGCTTTCTTT.

The chain joins TRBV6-2 or TRBV6-3 to TRBJ2-7, with unresolved D. The CDR3 has 13 amino acids. The germline gives CDR1 MNHEY, CDR2 SVGEGT. Trimming removed 5 bases from V and 5 bases from J, with 13 bases in between. CDR3 nucleotides: TGTGCCAGCAGTGACCTCGGGTTCCACGAGCAGTACTTC. Its protein is CASSDLGFHEQYF.

This clonotype was recorded a few times. The chain combines TRBV14 with TRBJ2-1; no clear D gene. V was shortened by 4 bases and J by 4 bases, with 8 bases between the two germline ends. There are 13 residues in the CDR3. Per germline, CDR1 SGHDN and CDR2 FVKESK. The CDR3 spells CASSPPNYNEQFF. The CDR3 DNA sequence: TGTGCCAGCAGCCCCCCAAATTACAATGAGCAGTTCTTC.

The CDR3 DNA sequence: TGTGCCAGCAGCGGACAGATGAACACTGAAGCTTTCTTT. It is translated as CASSGQMNTEAFF. This chain links TRBV2 with TRBJ1-1; D may be TRBD1 (6 bases). Germline loops: CDR1 SNHLY, CDR2 FYNNEI. The CDR3 contains 13 residues. Trimming removed 6 bases from V and 0 bases from J, with 8 bases in between.

CDR3 nucleotide sequence: TGTGCCAGCAGCCAAGATCAGGACAGATACGCGTATTTT. The encoded protein is CASSQDQDRYAYF. The chain joins TRBV4-2 to TRBJ2-3, with D perhaps TRBD1 (6 bases). There are 13 residues in the CDR3. Germline CDR1 is LGHNA and CDR2 is YNFKEQ. V lost 0 bases to trimming and J lost 14 bases, with 15 bases between them.

This clonotype was recorded a few times. The chain recombines TRBV4-1 with TRBJ1-5; D is ambiguous. The CDR3 loop spans 16 amino acids. V lost 2 bases and J lost 0, with 11 bases in between. In germline, CDR1 is MGHRA, CDR2 YSYEKL. The CDR3 nucleotides are TGCGCCAGCAGCCAATCGACGGCGGGTAGCAATCAGCCCCAGCATTTT. Translating gives CASSQSTAGSNQPQHF.

The J gene is TRBJ2-7, the V gene TRBV4-1, with D possibly matching TRBD2 (6 bases). The CDR3 sequence is 15 residues long. V was clipped by 0 bases and J by 2 bases, with 11 bases between them. The germline CDR1 and CDR2 sequences are MGHRA and YSYEKL. This CDR3 is CASSQELASAYEQYF. The CDR3, as DNA: TGCGCCAGCAGCCAAGAGCTAGCGTCAGCCTACGAGCAGTACTTC.

This clonotype showed up just a few times. The V and J genes are TRBV7-3 and TRBJ2-3; D uncertain. Deletions cut 6 bases from V and 3 bases from J, with 10 bases between. The CDR3 sequence is 13 residues long. Germline CDR1 is SGHTA and CDR2 is FQGTGA. The CDR3 coding sequence is TGTGCCAGCAGTTATAAGGGTACAGATACGCAGTATTTT. It specifies CASSYKGTDTQYF. The full variable domain, in which reference TRBV7-3 and TRBJ2-3 provide the parts outside the CDR3, is GAGVSQTPSNKVTEKGKYVELRCDPISGHTALYWYRQSLGQGPEFLIYFQGTGAADDSGLPNDRFFAVRPEGSVSTLKIQRTERGDSAVYLCASSYKGTDTQYFGPGTRLTVL.

A few counts support this clonotype. Given a much more abundant clone one base away, this may be a read error. The V gene is TRBV7-2, the J gene TRBJ2-5; no clear D gene. V was shortened by 3 bases and J by 11 bases, with 25 bases between the two germline ends. The CDR3 sequence is 16 residues long. The V gene's germline CDR1 is SGHTA and CDR2 FQGNSA. As DNA, the CDR3 is TGTGCCAGCAGCTTGGCGACTGGCACCGCCTCAATGGAGCAGTACTTC. This sequence encodes CASSLATGTASMEQYF.

This clonotype was seen a few times. The J gene is TRBJ1-2, the V gene TRBV3-1; 7 nucleotides agree with TRBD1. The CDR3 extends over 16 amino acids. From germline, CDR1 is LGHDT and CDR2 YNNKEL (reference sequence). After removal of 1 base from V and 2 bases from J, the junction contained 7 bases not matched to a gene. The CDR3 bases are TGTGCCAGCAGCCAAGGAGCAGGGGGGGGAAACTATGGCTACACCTTC. Amino acids: CASSQGAGGGNYGYTF.

V usage is TRBV20-1 and J usage is TRBJ2-7, with D possibly being TRBD1 or TRBD2 (5 bases each). The CDR3 loop spans 13 amino acids. Germline values: CDR1 DFQATT, CDR2 SNEGSKA (reference sequence). Trimming took off 2 bases at V and 7 bases at J, with 15 bases between the two ends. CDR3 nucleotide sequence: TGCAGTGCTAGAACCGGGACCTCGAGGGAGCAGTACTTC. Its translation: CSARTGTSREQYF.

V is TRBV15 and J is TRBJ2-3; 8 bases map to TRBD2. Per germline, CDR1 LNHNV and CDR2 YYDKDF (reference sequence). Losses at the gene ends were 3 bases for V and 2 bases for J; bases not matched to a gene: 7. This CDR3 region has 16 residues. The CDR3 reads CATSRCVSGITDTQYF. In DNA, the CDR3 is TGTGCCACCAGCAGGTGTGTTAGCGGGATCACAGATACGCAGTATTTT.

This clonotype turned up a few times. The chain is built from TRBV5-8 and TRBJ2-7; the D gene is possibly TRBD2 (5 bases). The V end was cut by 2 bases, the J end by 6 bases, with 18 bases between. CDR3 length: 15 residues. Germline CDR1 SGHTS, CDR2 YDEGEE. Written as DNA, the CDR3 is TGTGCCAGCAGCTTTTTGGGCCTAGCAGGAAGCGAGCAGTACTTC. It specifies CASSFLGLAGSEQYF.

The count of this clonotype is one. This chain joins TRBV6-5 and TRBJ2-7; TRBD1 agrees at 9 bases. The CDR3 totals 16 residues. V shed 6 bases and J 2 bases; nucleotides not matched to a gene: 11. Germline-derived CDR1 and CDR2 are MNHEY and SVGAGI. The CDR3 spells CASSRLQGDRAYEQYF. The CDR3 DNA is TGTGCCAGCAGCAGGCTACAAGGGGACAGGGCCTACGAGCAGTACTTC.

The CDR3 DNA reads as TGTGCCAGCAGTCCGGGACTAGTCCCCGAGCAGTACTTC. This codes for CASSPGLVPEQYF. The chain recombines TRBV7-2 with TRBJ2-7; 8 bases map to TRBD2. The junction had 7 bases not matched to a gene; V was cut back by 6 bases and J by 6 bases. Germline CDR1 and CDR2: SGHTA and FQGNSA. This CDR3 has 13 amino acids.

The chain is built from TRBV6-2 or TRBV6-3 and TRBJ2-1; D gene uncertain. The germline V gene encodes CDR1 MNHEY and CDR2 SVGEGT. The CDR3 is made up of 12 amino acids. Trimming shortened V by 6 bases and J by 3 bases, and 6 bases separated the two germline ends. DNA of the CDR3: TGTGCCAGCAGACCAGGCTACAATGAGCAGTTCTTC. Amino acids: CASRPGYNEQFF.